This is a list of T cell receptor beta chains from one sample in a study of CD8+ T cells in alopecia areata. Only in-frame clones appear in the TCRdb table, and some are missing; sequencing was by immunoSEQ multiplex PCR. The sample shows 90,000 to 120,000 clones, about 83% of them seen only once. The sample was CD8+ T cells sorted from blood, taken at week 24, from a patient treated with tofacitinib. Receptors were obtained from a human donor with alopecia areata. Both conserved end residues are part of each CDR3. The D gene is left open where the match is weak. Some rows mark clone size as missing; the rest say once, few, many or name a class of expanded clone.

J: TRBJ2-7; D: TRBD1; size: few; V: TRBV10-3; CDR3: CAISQTGGHEQYF; DNA: TGTGCCATCAGTCAGACAGGGGGTCACGAGCAGTACTTC
J: TRBJ1-1; D: -; size: -; V: TRBV4-1; CDR3: CASSQQPRNTEAFF; DNA: TGCGCCAGCAGCCAACAACCCAGGAACACTGAAGCTTTCTTT
J: TRBJ2-1; D: -; size: -; V: TRBV7-9; CDR3: CASSLAQGGGNEQFF; DNA: TGTGCCAGCAGCTTAGCCCAAGGAGGAGGCAATGAGCAGTTCTTC
J: TRBJ2-2; D: -; size: -; V: TRBV27; CDR3: CASSLLGGSGELFF; DNA: TGTGCCAGCAGTTTATTAGGGGGATCCGGGGAGCTGTTTTTT
J: TRBJ1-1; D: TRBD1; size: -; V: TRBV30; CDR3: CAWETGTGETEAFF; DNA: TGTGCCTGGGAGACCGGGACAGGGGAGACTGAAGCTTTCTTT
J: TRBJ2-1; D: TRBD1; size: -; V: TRBV14; CDR3: CASSQKDRVTGEQFF; DNA: TGTGCCAGCAGCCAAAAGGACAGGGTGACCGGTGAGCAGTTCTTC
J: TRBJ1-1; D: TRBD1; size: -; V: TRBV9; CDR3: CASSTRTGGNTEAFF; DNA: TGTGCCAGCAGCACCAGGACAGGCGGGAACACTGAAGCTTTCTTT
J: TRBJ2-7; D: -; size: -; V: TRBV29-1; CDR3: CSVEVGSRRRKQYF; DNA: TGCAGCGTCGAGGTGGGCAGCCGCCGAAGGAAGCAGTACTTC
J: TRBJ2-5; D: -; size: -; V: TRBV4-2; CDR3: CASSQGAVEQAETQYF; DNA: TGTGCCAGCAGCCAAGGGGCAGTGGAGCAGGCGGAGACCCAGTACTTC
J: TRBJ2-3; D: TRBD2; size: -; V: TRBV9; CDR3: CASSVGASGEADTQYF; DNA: TGTGCCAGCAGCGTAGGCGCTAGCGGGGAGGCAGATACGCAGTATTTT
J: TRBJ2-5; D: -; size: -; V: TRBV19; CDR3: CATVAGETQYF; DNA: TGTGCCACCGTGGCGGGAGAGACCCAGTACTTC